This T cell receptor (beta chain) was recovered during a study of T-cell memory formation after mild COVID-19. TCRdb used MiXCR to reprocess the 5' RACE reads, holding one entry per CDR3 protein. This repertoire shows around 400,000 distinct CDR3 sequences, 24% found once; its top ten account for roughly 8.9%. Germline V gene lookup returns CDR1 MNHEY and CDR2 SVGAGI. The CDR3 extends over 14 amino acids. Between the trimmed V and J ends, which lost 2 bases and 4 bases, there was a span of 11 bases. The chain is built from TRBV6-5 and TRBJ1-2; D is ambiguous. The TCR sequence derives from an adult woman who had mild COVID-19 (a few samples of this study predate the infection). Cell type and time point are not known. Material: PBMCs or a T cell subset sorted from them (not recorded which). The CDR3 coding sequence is TGTGCCAGCAGTTACGAGGGAGGGAGCTATGGCTACACCTTC. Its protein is CASSYEGGSYGYTF.